The T cell receptor (beta chain) described here comes from a study of shared clonotypes between healthy human individuals. The assay was carried out at the deep level. Here immunoSEQ multiplex PCR was the method, and the copy in TCRdb shows in-frame clones only, minus some. The top ten clones hold approximately 25% of a sample with 100,000 to 120,000 clones, approximately 70% of them seen once. Findings and limits, study-wide: Naive subsets generally exceeded memory subsets in estimated richness.

Worth noting for this clone: Its target is unknown.

This clonotype originated in a woman under 40 in good health. Material: memory CD8+ T cells sorted from blood. This sample's subset: CD45RO+ cells pooled with CCR7-negative TemRA cells.

The DNA of the CDR3 is TGCAGCGTTGTGAGGGAGGGGCACTATGGCTACACCTTC. Its translation: CSVVREGHYGYTF. The V call is TRBV29-1, the J call TRBJ1-2, with a possible D match to TRBD1 (5 bases). Trimming shortened V by 4 bases and J by 3 bases, and 12 bases separated the two germline ends. Germline assignment: CDR1 SQVTM and CDR2 ANQGSEA. The CDR3 extends over 13 amino acids. The entire variable domain, with the rest obtained from reference TRBV29-1 and TRBJ1-2, is as follows: SAVISQKPSRDICQRGTSLTIQCQVDSQVTMMFWYRQQPGQSLTLIATANQGSEATYESGFVIDKFPISRPNLTFSTLTVSNMSPEDSSIYLCSVVREGHYGYTFGSGTRLTVV.